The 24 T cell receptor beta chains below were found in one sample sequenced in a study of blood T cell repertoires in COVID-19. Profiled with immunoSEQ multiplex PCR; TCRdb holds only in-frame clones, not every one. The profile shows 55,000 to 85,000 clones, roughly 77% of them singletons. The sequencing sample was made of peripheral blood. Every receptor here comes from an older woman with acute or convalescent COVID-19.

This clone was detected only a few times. DNA for the CDR3: TGTGCCAGCAGTTTGGGGCAGTCTTTCGGCAATGAGCAGTTCTTC. This sequence encodes CASSLGQSFGNEQFF. V usage is TRBV27 and J usage is TRBJ2-1; maybe TRBD1 (5 bases). This CDR3 has 15 amino acids. Germline lookup yields CDR1 MNHEY and CDR2 SMNVEV (reference sequence). Trimming took 3 bases from V and 6 from J, leaving 15 bases between them.

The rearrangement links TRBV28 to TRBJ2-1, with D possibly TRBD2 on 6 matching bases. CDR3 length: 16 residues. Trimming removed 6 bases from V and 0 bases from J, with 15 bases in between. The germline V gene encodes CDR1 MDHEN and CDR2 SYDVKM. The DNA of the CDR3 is TGTGCCAGCAGATCCATAGCGGAGAGCTCCTACAATGAGCAGTTCTTC. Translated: CASRSIAESSYNEQFF.

The CDR3 bases are TGTGCCAGCAGCCAAGGGCCAGGGCCCCGAACTGAAGCTTTCTTT. This gives the protein CASSQGPGPRTEAFF. The J gene is TRBJ1-1, the V gene TRBV3-1 (or the pseudogene TRBV3-2); D perhaps matches TRBD1 (5 bases). Trimming removed 1 base at V and 5 bases at J, with 14 bases between. This CDR3 has 15 residues. Germline V lookup: CDR1 LGHDT, CDR2 YNNKEL (reference sequence).

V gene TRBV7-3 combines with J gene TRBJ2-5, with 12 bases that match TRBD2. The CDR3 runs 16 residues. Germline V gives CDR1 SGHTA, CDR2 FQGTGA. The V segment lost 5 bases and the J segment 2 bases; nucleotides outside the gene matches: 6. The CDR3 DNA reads TGTGCCAGCAGCCCCAGCCTAGCGGGAGGGCAAGAGACCCAGTACTTC. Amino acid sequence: CASSPSLAGGQETQYF.

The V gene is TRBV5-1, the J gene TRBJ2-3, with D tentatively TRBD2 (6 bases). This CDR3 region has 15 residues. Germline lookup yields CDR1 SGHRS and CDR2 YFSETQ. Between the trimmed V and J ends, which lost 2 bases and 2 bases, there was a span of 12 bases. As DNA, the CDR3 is TGCGCCAGCAGCTTCCGGGACTCTTCCACAGATACGCAGTATTTT. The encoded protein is CASSFRDSSTDTQYF. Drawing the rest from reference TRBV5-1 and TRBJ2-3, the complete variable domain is KAGVTQTPRYLIKTRGQQVTLSCSPISGHRSVSWYQQTPGQGLQFLFEYFSETQRNKGNFPGRFSGRQFSNSRSEMNVSTLELGDSALYLCASSFRDSSTDTQYFGPGTRLTVL.

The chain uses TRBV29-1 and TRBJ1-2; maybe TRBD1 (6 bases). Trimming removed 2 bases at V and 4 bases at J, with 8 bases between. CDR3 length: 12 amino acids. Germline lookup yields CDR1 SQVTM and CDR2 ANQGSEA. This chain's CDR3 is CSVEKGGYGYTF. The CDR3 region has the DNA TGCAGCGTTGAAAAAGGGGGCTATGGCTACACCTTC.

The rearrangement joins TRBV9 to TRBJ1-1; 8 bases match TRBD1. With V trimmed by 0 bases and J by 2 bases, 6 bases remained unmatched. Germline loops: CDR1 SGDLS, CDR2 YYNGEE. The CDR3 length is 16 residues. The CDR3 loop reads CASSVGQGASNTEAFF. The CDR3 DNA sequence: TGTGCCAGCAGCGTAGGGCAGGGGGCTTCTAACACTGAAGCTTTCTTT.

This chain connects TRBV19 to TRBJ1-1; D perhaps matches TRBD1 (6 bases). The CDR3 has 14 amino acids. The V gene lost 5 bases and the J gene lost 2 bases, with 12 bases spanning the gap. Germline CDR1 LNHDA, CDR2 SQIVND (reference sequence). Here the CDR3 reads CASSADRSNTEAFF. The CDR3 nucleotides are TGTGCCAGTAGTGCGGACAGATCTAACACTGAAGCTTTCTTT.

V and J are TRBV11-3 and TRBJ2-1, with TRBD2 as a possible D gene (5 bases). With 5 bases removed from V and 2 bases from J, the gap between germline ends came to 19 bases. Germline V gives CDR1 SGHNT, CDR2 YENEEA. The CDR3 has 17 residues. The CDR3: CASSPSHGVPTYNEQFF. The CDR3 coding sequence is TGTGCCAGCAGCCCGTCCCACGGGGTACCGACCTACAATGAGCAGTTCTTC. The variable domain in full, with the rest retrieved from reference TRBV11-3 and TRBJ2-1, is EAGVVQSPRYKIIEKKQPVAFWCNPISGHNTLYWYLQNLGQGPELLIRYENEEAVDDSQLPKDRFSAERLKGVDSTLKIQPAELGDSAVYLCASSPSHGVPTYNEQFFGPGTRLTVL.

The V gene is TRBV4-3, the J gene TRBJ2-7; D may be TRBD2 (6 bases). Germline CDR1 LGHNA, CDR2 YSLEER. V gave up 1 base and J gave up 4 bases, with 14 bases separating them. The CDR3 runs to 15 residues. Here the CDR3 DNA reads TGCGCCAGCAGCCAAGTGGCCGGGACTTCGTACGAGCAGTACTTC. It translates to CASSQVAGTSYEQYF.

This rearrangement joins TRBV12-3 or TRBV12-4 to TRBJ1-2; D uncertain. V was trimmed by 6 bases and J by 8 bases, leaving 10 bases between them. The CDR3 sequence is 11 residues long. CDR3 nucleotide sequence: TGTGCCAGCAGCGGGGTGAGCGGCTACACCTTC. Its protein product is CASSGVSGYTF.

CDR3 bases: TGTGCCAGCAGCCCTGGGACTAGCGGGGGGTGGCAAGAGACCCAGTACTTC. Encoded protein: CASSPGTSGGWQETQYF. V gene TRBV7-9 combines with J gene TRBJ2-5; TRBD2 aligns across 15 bases. The CDR3 contains 17 residues. The germline CDR1 and CDR2 sequences are SEHNR and FQNEAQ (reference sequence). Trimming removed 5 bases from V and 2 bases from J; junction bases left unmatched: 6. The variable domain in full, completed from reference TRBV7-9 and TRBJ2-5, reads DTGVSQNPRHKITKRGQNVTFRCDPISEHNRLYWYRQTLGQGPEFLTYFQNEAQLEKSRLLSDRFSAERPKGSFSTLEIQRTEQGDSAMYLCASSPGTSGGWQETQYFGPGTRLLVL.

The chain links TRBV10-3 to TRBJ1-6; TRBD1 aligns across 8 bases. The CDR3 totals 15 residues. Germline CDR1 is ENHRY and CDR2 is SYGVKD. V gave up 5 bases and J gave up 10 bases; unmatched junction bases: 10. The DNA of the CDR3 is TGTGCCATCAGTTTATCGCAGGGGGCCCAGTCACCCCTCCACTTT. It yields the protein CAISLSQGAQSPLHF.

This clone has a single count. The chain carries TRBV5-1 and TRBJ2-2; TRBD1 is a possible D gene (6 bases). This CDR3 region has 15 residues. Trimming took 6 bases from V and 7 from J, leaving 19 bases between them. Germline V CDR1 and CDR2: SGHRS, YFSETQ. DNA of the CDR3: TGCGCCAGCACCCTCGGGACACCCGGAGGCGGGGAGCTGTTTTTT. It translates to CASTLGTPGGGELFF. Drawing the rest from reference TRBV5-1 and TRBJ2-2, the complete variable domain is KAGVTQTPRYLIKTRGQQVTLSCSPISGHRSVSWYQQTPGQGLQFLFEYFSETQRNKGNFPGRFSGRQFSNSRSEMNVSTLELGDSALYLCASTLGTPGGGELFFGEGSRLTVL.

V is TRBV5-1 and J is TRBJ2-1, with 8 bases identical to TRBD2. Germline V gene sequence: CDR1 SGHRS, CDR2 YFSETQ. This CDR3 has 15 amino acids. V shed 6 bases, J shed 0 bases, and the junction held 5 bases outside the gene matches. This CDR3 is CASISGRGSYNEQFF. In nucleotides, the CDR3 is TGCGCCAGCATAAGCGGGAGAGGCTCCTACAATGAGCAGTTCTTC.

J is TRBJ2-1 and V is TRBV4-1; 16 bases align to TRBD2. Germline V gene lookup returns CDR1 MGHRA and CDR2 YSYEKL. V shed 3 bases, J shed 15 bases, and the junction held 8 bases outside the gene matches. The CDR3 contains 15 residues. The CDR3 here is CASSQGLAGGSQPFF. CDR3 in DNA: TGCGCCAGCAGCCAGGGACTAGCGGGAGGGTCCCAACCGTTCTTC.

CDR3 amino acids: CAWQRTPGGNQPQHF. The CDR3 region has the DNA TGTGCCTGGCAACGGACGCCGGGAGGCAATCAGCCCCAGCATTTT. The chain is built from TRBV30 and TRBJ1-5; no definite D call. Trimming pared 5 bases from V and 2 bases from J, leaving 16 bases between. This CDR3 region has 15 residues. Germline CDR1 and CDR2: GTSNPN and SVGIG (reference sequence).

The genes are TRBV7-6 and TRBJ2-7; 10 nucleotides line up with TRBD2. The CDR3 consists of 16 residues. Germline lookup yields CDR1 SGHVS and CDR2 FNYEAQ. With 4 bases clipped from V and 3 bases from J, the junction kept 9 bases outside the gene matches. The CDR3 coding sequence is TGTGCCAGCAGCTCCCTTACTAGCGGGGAGGTCTACGAGCAGTACTTC. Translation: CASSSLTSGEVYEQYF.

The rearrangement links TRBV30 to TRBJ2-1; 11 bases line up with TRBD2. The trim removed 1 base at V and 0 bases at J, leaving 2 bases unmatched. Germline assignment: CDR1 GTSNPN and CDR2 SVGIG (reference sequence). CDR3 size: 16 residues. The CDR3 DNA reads TGTGCCTGGAGTGGAACTAGCGGGAGCTCCTACAATGAGCAGTTCTTC. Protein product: CAWSGTSGSSYNEQFF.

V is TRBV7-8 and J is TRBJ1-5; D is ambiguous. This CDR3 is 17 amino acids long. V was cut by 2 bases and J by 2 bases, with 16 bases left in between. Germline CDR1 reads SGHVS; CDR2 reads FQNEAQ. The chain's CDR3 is CASSLFTGEWGNQPQHF. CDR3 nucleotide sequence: TGTGCCAGCAGCTTATTCACCGGGGAATGGGGCAATCAGCCCCAGCATTTT.

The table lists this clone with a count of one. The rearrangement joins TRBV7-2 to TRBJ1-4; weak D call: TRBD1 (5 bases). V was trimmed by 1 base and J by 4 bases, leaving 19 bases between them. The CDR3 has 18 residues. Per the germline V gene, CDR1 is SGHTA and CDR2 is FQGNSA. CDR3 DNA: TGTGCCAGCAGCTTAGTATCAGGGTTCGGAGGGTATAATGAAAAACTGTTTTTT. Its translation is CASSLVSGFGGYNEKLFF.

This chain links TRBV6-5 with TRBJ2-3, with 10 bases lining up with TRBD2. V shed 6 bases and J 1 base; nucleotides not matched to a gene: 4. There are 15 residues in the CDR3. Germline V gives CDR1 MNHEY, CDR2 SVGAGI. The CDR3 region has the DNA TGTGCCAGCAGACCAGCGGGGGGGGGCACAGATACGCAGTATTTT. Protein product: CASRPAGGGTDTQYF.

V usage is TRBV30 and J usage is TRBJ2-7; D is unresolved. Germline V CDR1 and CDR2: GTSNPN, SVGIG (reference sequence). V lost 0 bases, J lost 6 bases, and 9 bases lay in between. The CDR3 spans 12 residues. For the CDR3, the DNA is TGTGCCTGGAGTGTAACAGCCGGCGAGCAGTACTTC. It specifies CAWSVTAGEQYF.

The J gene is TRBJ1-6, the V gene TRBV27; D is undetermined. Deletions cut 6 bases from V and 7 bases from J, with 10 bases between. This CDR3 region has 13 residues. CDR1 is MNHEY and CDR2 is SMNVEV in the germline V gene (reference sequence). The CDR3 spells CASRPGQNSPLHF. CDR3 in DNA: TGTGCCAGCAGGCCGGGTCAAAATTCACCCCTCCACTTT.